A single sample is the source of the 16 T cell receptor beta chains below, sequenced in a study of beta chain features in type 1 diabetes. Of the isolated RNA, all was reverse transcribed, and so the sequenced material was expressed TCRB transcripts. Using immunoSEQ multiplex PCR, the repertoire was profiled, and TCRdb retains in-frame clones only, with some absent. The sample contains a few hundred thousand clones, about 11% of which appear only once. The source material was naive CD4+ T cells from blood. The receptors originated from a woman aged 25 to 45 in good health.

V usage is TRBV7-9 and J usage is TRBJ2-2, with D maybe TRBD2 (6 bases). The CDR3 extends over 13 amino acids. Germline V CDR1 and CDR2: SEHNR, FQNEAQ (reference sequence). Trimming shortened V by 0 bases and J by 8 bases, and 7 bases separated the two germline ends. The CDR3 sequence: CASSLAAGGELFF. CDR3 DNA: TGTGCCAGCAGCTTAGCGGCGGGGGGGGAGCTGTTTTTT. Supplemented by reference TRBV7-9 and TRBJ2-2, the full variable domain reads DTGVSQNPRHKITKRGQNVTFRCDPISEHNRLYWYRQTLGQGPEFLTYFQNEAQLEKSRLLSDRFSAERPKGSFSTLEIQRTEQGDSAMYLCASSLAAGGELFFGEGSRLTVL.

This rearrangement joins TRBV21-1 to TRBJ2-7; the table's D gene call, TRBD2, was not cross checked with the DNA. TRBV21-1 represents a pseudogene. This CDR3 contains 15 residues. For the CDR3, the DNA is TGTGCCAGCAGTCCAGGAAGCGGGAGGTCCTACGAGCAGTACTTC. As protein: CASSPGSGRSYEQYF.

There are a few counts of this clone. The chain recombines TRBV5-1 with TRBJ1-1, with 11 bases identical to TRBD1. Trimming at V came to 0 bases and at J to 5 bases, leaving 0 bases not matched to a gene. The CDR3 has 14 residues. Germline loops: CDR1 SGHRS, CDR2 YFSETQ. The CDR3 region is CASSLGDRGTEAFF. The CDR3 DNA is TGCGCCAGCAGCTTGGGGGACAGGGGGACTGAAGCTTTCTTT.

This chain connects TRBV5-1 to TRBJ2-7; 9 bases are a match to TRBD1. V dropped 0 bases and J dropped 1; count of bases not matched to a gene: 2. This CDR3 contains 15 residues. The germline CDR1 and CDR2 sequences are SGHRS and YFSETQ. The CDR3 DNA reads TGCGCCAGCAGCTTGGCTGGGACAGGGTCCTACGAGCAGTACTTC. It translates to CASSLAGTGSYEQYF.

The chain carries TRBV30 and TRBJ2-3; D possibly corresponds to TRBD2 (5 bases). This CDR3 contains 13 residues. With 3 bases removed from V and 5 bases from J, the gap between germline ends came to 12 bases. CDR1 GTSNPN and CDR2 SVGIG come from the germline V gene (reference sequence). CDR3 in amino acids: CAWRVEARDTQYF. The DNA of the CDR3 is TGTGCCTGGAGGGTGGAGGCGCGAGATACGCAGTATTTT.

The CDR3 sequence is CASSPAGETQYF. The CDR3 DNA is TGTGCCAGCAGCCCGGCGGGGGAGACCCAGTACTTC. The chain carries TRBV7-2 and TRBJ2-5; maybe TRBD2 (6 bases). This CDR3 region has 12 residues. Trimming cost V 5 bases and J 5 bases, with 9 bases left between them. The germline gives CDR1 SGHTA, CDR2 FQGNSA.

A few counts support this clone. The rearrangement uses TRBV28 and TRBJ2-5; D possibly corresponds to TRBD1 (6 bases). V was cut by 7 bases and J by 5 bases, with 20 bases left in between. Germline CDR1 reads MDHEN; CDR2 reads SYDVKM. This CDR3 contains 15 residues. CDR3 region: CASTTTQGPGETQYF. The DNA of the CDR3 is TGTGCCAGCACCACCACACAGGGACCAGGGGAGACCCAGTACTTC. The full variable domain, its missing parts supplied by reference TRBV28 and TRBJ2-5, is DVKVTQSSRYLVKRTGEKVFLECVQDMDHENMFWYRQDPGLGLRLIYFSYDVKMKEKGDIPEGYSVSREKKERFSLILESASTNQTSMYLCASTTTQGPGETQYFGPGTRLLVL.

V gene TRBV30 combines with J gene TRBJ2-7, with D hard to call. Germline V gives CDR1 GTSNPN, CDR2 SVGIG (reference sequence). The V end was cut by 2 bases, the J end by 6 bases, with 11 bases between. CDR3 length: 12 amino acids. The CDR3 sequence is CAWSTTPGEQYF. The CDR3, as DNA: TGTGCCTGGAGTACGACGCCGGGCGAGCAGTACTTC.

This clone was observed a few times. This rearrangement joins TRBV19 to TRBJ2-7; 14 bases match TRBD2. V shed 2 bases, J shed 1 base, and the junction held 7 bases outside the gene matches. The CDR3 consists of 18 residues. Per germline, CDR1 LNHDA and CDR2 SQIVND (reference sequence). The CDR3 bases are TGTGCCAGTAGTATAACGGGACTAGCGGGAGTGACATCCTACGAGCAGTACTTC. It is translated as CASSITGLAGVTSYEQYF.

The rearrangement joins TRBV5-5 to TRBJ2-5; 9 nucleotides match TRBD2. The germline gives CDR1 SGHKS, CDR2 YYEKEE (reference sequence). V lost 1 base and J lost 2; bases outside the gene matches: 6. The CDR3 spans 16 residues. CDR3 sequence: CASSLSSGVFQETQYF. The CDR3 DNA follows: TGTGCCAGCAGCTTGTCTAGCGGGGTCTTTCAAGAGACCCAGTACTTC.

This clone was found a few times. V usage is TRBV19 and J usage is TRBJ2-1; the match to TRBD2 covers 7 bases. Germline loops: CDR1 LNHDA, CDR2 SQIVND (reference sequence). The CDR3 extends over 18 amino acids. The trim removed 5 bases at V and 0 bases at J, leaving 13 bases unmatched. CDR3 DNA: TGTGCCAGTAGTTCCCCAAAGGAGCGGGATAACTCCTACAATGAGCAGTTCTTC. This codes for CASSSPKERDNSYNEQFF. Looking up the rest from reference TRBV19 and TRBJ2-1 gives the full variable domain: DGGITQSPKYLFRKEGQNVTLSCEQNLNHDAMYWYRQDPGQGLRLIYYSQIVNDFQKGDIAEGYSVSREKKESFPLTVTSAQKNPTAFYLCASSSPKERDNSYNEQFFGPGTRLTVL.

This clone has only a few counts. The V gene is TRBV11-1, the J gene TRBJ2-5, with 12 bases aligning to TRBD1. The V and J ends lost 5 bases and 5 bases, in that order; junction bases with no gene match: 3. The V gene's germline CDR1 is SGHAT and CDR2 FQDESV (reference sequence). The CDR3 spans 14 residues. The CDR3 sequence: CASSRDRGRETQYF. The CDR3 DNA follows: TGTGCCAGCAGCCGGGACAGGGGGCGGGAGACCCAGTACTTC.

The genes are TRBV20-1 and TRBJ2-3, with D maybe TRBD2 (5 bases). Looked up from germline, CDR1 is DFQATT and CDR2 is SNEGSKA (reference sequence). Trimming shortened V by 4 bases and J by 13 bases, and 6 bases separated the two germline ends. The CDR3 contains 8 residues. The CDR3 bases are TGCAGTGCTATGGGAGAGTATTTT. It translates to CSAMGEYF.

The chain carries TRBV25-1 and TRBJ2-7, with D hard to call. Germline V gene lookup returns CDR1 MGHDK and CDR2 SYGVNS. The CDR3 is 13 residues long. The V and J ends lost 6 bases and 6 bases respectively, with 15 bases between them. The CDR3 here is CASSFSDSSEQYF. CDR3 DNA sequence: TGTGCCAGCAGCTTTTCCGACTCTTCCGAGCAGTACTTC.

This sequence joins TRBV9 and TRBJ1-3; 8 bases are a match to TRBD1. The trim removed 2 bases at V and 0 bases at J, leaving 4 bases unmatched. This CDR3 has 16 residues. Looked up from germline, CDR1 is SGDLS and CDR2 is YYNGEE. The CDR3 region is CASSVGQVLSGNTIYF. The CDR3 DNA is TGTGCCAGCAGCGTGGGACAGGTCCTCTCTGGAAACACCATATATTTT.

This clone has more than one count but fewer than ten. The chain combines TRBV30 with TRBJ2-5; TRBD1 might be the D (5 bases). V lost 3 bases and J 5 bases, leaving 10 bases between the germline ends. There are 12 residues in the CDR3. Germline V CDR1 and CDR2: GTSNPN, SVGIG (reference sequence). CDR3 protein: CAWSLGAETQYF. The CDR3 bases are TGTGCCTGGAGCTTAGGGGCGGAGACCCAGTACTTC.